A single sample is the source of the 30 T cell receptor beta chains below, sequenced in a study of blood T cell repertoires in COVID-19. This table comes from immunoSEQ multiplex PCR, and its TCRdb copy is limited to in-frame clones, with some not included. The table lists nearly 90,000 clones, about 90% of them singletons. Material: peripheral blood. The receptors were gathered from a man aged 18 to 29 with COVID-19, enrolled during active disease.

This chain uses TRBV11-1 with TRBJ1-2, with 7 bases lining up with TRBD1. Germline CDR1 is SGHAT and CDR2 is FQDESV (reference sequence). The CDR3 spans 15 residues. Trimming at V came to 5 bases and at J to 3 bases, leaving 9 bases not matched to a gene. The CDR3 region has the DNA TGTGCCAGCAGCCCTCAGGGGGATTGGGACTATGGCTACACCTTC. Translating it yields CASSPQGDWDYGYTF.

The chain has TRBV24-1 and TRBJ2-3; 10 bases match TRBD2. This CDR3 has 17 residues. The V gene's germline CDR1 is KGHDR and CDR2 SFDVKD. The junction had 12 bases not matched to a gene; V was cut back by 4 bases and J by 6 bases. CDR3 loop: CATSDRLTGLASDTQYF. The DNA of the CDR3 is TGTGCCACCAGTGACAGACTTACGGGACTAGCGTCGGATACGCAGTATTTT.

The chain is built from TRBV9 and TRBJ2-7; 11 nucleotides align to TRBD2. V trimming: 1 base; J trimming: 2 bases; junction bases outside the gene matches: 11. CDR3 size: 18 residues. The V gene's germline CDR1 is SGDLS and CDR2 YYNGEE. CDR3 bases: TGTGCCAGCAGCGTATCCCCCGGGACTAGCGGTCCTGCCTACGAGCAGTACTTC. Translated: CASSVSPGTSGPAYEQYF.

The V gene is TRBV27, the J gene TRBJ2-3, with 10 bases that match TRBD1. The CDR3 length is 16 residues. V lost 5 bases to trimming and J lost 3 bases; unmatched junction nucleotides: 8. Germline V gene data show CDR1 as MNHEY and CDR2 as SMNVEV (reference sequence). CDR3 nucleotides: TGTGCCAGCAGTCTAAGGACAGGGGGACTAACAGATACGCAGTATTTT. It specifies CASSLRTGGLTDTQYF.

This sequence joins TRBV29-1 and TRBJ1-1; 7 bases match TRBD1. V lost 1 base to trimming and J lost 1 base; unmatched junction nucleotides: 3. Germline V gene lookup returns CDR1 SQVTM and CDR2 ANQGSEA. The CDR3 has 14 residues. DNA of the CDR3: TGCAGCGTTGAAGCCCGACAGGGGAACACTGAAGCTTTCTTT. Protein sequence: CSVEARQGNTEAFF.

J is TRBJ2-1 and V is TRBV6-5; TRBD1 matches at 7 bases. CDR3 length: 15 amino acids. Trimming removed 6 bases from V and 1 base from J; junction bases left unmatched: 6. Germline V gene sequence: CDR1 MNHEY, CDR2 SVGAGI. The CDR3 loop reads CASSSDRVSYNEQFF. DNA for the CDR3: TGTGCCAGCAGCTCCGACAGGGTGTCCTACAATGAGCAGTTCTTC.

Worth noting for this clone: The junction and the germline gene differ at one end; a read error may be behind it. The V gene is TRBV5-1, the J gene TRBJ1-4; D is possibly TRBD1 (6 bases). The CDR3 has 15 amino acids. Germline V CDR1 and CDR2: SGHRS, YFSETQ. CDR3 residues: CASSLEQGSNEKLLF. CDR3 DNA sequence: TGCGCCAGCAGCTTGGAACAGGGTTCTAATGAAAAACTGCTTTTT.

This sequence joins TRBV24-1 and TRBJ2-3; 9 bases line up with TRBD2. Losses at the gene ends were 10 bases for V and 2 bases for J; bases not matched to a gene: 6. CDR1 is KGHDR, CDR2 SFDVKD, per germline. The CDR3 loop spans 14 amino acids. The CDR3 bases are TGTGCCACGCAGACTAGCGGATTCACAGATACGCAGTATTTT. This encodes CATQTSGFTDTQYF.

J is TRBJ2-7 and V is TRBV6-1; 12 positions match TRBD2. Germline V gene data show CDR1 as MNHNS and CDR2 as SASEGT. V lost 2 bases, J lost 2 bases, and 7 bases stayed unmatched. The CDR3 is 17 residues long. The CDR3 here is CASSERTSGILTYEQYF. The CDR3 nucleotides are TGTGCCAGCAGTGAAAGGACTAGCGGGATCTTAACCTACGAGCAGTACTTC.

V is TRBV3-1 (or the pseudogene TRBV3-2) and J is TRBJ1-1; possibly TRBD1 for D (6 bases). Trimming removed 3 bases at V and 1 base at J, with 9 bases between. The CDR3 runs 14 residues. Germline V lookup: CDR1 LGHDT, CDR2 YNNKEL (reference sequence). CDR3 bases: TGTGCCAGCAGCCAGGGACATCGGAACACTGAAGCTTTCTTT. Residues: CASSQGHRNTEAFF.

This chain's CDR3 is CASSKRGQGWAYEQYF. The DNA for the CDR3 is TGTGCCAGCAGCAAAAGGGGACAGGGGTGGGCCTACGAGCAGTACTTC. The chain is built from TRBV21-1 and TRBJ2-7; the D call in the table, TRBD1, was not verified against the DNA. TRBV21-1 is a pseudogene. There are 16 residues in the CDR3.

The chain uses TRBV5-1 and TRBJ2-1; no reliable D call. The CDR3 covers 12 residues. Germline lookup yields CDR1 SGHRS and CDR2 YFSETQ. Trimming took 4 bases from V and 4 from J, leaving 6 bases between them. This CDR3 reads CASSALYNEQFF. Here the CDR3 DNA reads TGCGCCAGCAGCGCACTATACAATGAGCAGTTCTTC.

The V call is TRBV4-2, the J call TRBJ1-5, with 11 bases identical to TRBD1. The CDR3 contains 15 residues. Germline lookup yields CDR1 LGHNA and CDR2 YNFKEQ. J was trimmed by 4 bases and V by 7 bases; bases with no gene match: 6. The CDR3 is CASTDRDRGNQPQHF. CDR3 in DNA: TGTGCCAGCACGGACAGGGACAGGGGGAATCAGCCCCAGCATTTT.

This rearrangement joins TRBV7-2 to TRBJ2-7; 16 nucleotides line up with TRBD2. Germline V CDR1 and CDR2: SGHTA, FQGNSA. The trim removed 2 bases at V and 4 bases at J, leaving 11 bases unmatched. This CDR3 region has 19 residues. The DNA for the CDR3 is TGTGCCAGCAGCTTAAGCCTCCGACCGGGACTAGCGGGAGGGTACGAGCAGTACTTC. Translating it yields CASSLSLRPGLAGGYEQYF. Supplemented by reference TRBV7-2 and TRBJ2-7, the full variable domain reads GAGVSQSPSNKVTEKGKDVELRCDPISGHTALYWYRQSLGQGLEFLIYFQGNSAPDKSGLPSDRFSAERTGGSVSTLTIQRTQQEDSAVYLCASSLSLRPGLAGGYEQYFGPGTRLTVT.

This chain links TRBV4-3 with TRBJ1-4; D might be TRBD1 (6 bases). Germline loops: CDR1 LGHNA, CDR2 YSLEER. V lost 1 base and J lost 8, with 17 bases in between. This CDR3 has 16 residues. CDR3 in amino acids: CASSQGSLRGLEKLFF. In nucleotides, the CDR3 is TGCGCCAGCAGCCAAGGGTCACTCAGGGGTTTGGAAAAACTGTTTTTT.

This chain links TRBV18 with TRBJ2-1; 7 positions agree with TRBD2. Germline values: CDR1 KGHSH, CDR2 LQKENI. V lost 4 bases and J lost 0; bases outside the gene matches: 3. CDR3 size: 15 residues. The CDR3 bases are TGTGCCAGCTCACAAAGCGGGACCTCCTACAATGAGCAGTTCTTC. Protein: CASSQSGTSYNEQFF.

This clone was picked up one time. V gene TRBV18 combines with J gene TRBJ1-1, with TRBD1 matching 8 bases. Germline CDR1 reads KGHSH; CDR2 reads LQKENI. The CDR3 runs 12 residues. V lost 8 bases and J lost 5; bases outside the gene matches: 4. The CDR3 bases are TGTGCCAGCGCCAGGGGGCAGACTGAAGCTTTCTTT. This gives the protein CASARGQTEAFF.

The gene calls are TRBV2 and TRBJ2-2; D is possibly TRBD2 (6 bases). This CDR3 contains 17 residues. In germline, CDR1 is SNHLY, CDR2 FYNNEI. Trimming took 7 bases from V and 4 from J, leaving 22 bases between them. The CDR3 DNA follows: TGTGCCAGCAAGGGACTGGTGTTTTCAGGAGGCACCGGGGAGCTGTTTTTT. Encoded protein: CASKGLVFSGGTGELFF. Supplemented by reference TRBV2 and TRBJ2-2, the full variable domain reads EPEVTQTPSHQVTQMGQEVILRCVPISNHLYFYWYRQILGQKVEFLVSFYNNEISEKSEIFDDQFSVERPDGSNFTLKIRSTKLEDSAMYFCASKGLVFSGGTGELFFGEGSRLTVL.

J is TRBJ1-1 and V is TRBV7-9, with D unresolved. This CDR3 is 13 amino acids long. Germline CDR1 is SEHNR and CDR2 is FQNEAQ (reference sequence). The V and J ends lost 1 base and 6 bases respectively, with 9 bases between them. The CDR3 loop is CASSLGGSPEAFF. CDR3 nucleotides: TGTGCCAGCAGCTTAGGAGGGAGTCCTGAAGCTTTCTTT.

The chain is built from TRBV6-2 or TRBV6-3 and TRBJ2-7; 7 bases match TRBD1. The CDR3 covers 16 residues. Germline CDR1 MNHEY, CDR2 SVGEGT. Trimming removed 2 bases from V and 2 bases from J; junction bases left unmatched: 9. The CDR3 coding sequence is TGTGCCAGCAGTTACCCACTGCAAGGGGGCCCCTACGAGCAGTACTTC. Translated: CASSYPLQGGPYEQYF.

V is TRBV15 and J is TRBJ2-7, with D maybe TRBD2 (5 bases). The CDR3 extends over 12 amino acids. Germline loops: CDR1 LNHNV, CDR2 YYDKDF (reference sequence). V lost 1 base, J lost 6 bases, and 7 bases lay in between. The chain's CDR3 is CATSRGGPEQYF. CDR3 in DNA: TGTGCCACCAGCAGAGGAGGGCCCGAGCAGTACTTC.

The rearrangement joins TRBV3-1 (or the pseudogene TRBV3-2) to TRBJ1-2; a possible D gene is TRBD1 (5 bases). The CDR3 has 15 amino acids. Per germline, CDR1 LGHDT and CDR2 YNNKEL (reference sequence). Deletions cut 3 bases from V and 2 bases from J, with 13 bases between. The CDR3 region has the DNA TGTGCCAGCAGCCATGGACAAGTCGTCAACTATGGCTACACCTTC. Amino acids: CASSHGQVVNYGYTF.

The chain joins TRBV6-2 or TRBV6-3 to TRBJ1-1; 7 bases agree with TRBD1. V shed 6 bases, J shed 0 bases, and the junction held 4 bases outside the gene matches. Germline V gene lookup returns CDR1 MNHEY and CDR2 SVGEGT. The CDR3 has 14 residues. The CDR3 nucleotides read TGTGCCAGCAGCGATGGACAGGTGAACACTGAAGCTTTCTTT. This encodes CASSDGQVNTEAFF.

V gene TRBV7-9 combines with J gene TRBJ2-5; TRBD1 matches 7 bases. Germline V gene sequence: CDR1 SEHNR, CDR2 FQNEAQ (reference sequence). After removal of 5 bases from V and 2 bases from J, the junction contained 11 bases not matched to a gene. The CDR3 loop spans 16 amino acids. Here the CDR3 reads CASSPKPGQRQETQYF. The CDR3, as DNA: TGTGCCAGCAGCCCGAAACCGGGACAGCGGCAAGAGACCCAGTACTTC.

The chain links TRBV28 to TRBJ1-3, with 12 bases identical to TRBD1. V shed 5 bases, J shed 4 bases, and the junction held 9 bases outside the gene matches. Per germline, CDR1 MDHEN and CDR2 SYDVKM. The CDR3 contains 17 residues. CDR3 sequence: CASSLIRDRGLGNTIYF. In nucleotides, the CDR3 is TGTGCCAGCAGTCTCATCCGGGACAGGGGGCTAGGAAACACCATATATTTT.

This chain joins TRBV19 and TRBJ1-2, with 8 bases aligning to TRBD1. V was clipped by 11 bases and J by 6 bases; unmatched bases: 11. Germline-derived CDR1 and CDR2 are LNHDA and SQIVND (reference sequence). This CDR3 region has 13 residues. The CDR3 DNA is TGTGCCTCCGCGGGGGACAGGCAGGATGGCTACACCTTC. The encoded protein is CASAGDRQDGYTF. The complete variable domain, with remaining parts taken from reference TRBV19 and TRBJ1-2, reads DGGITQSPKYLFRKEGQNVTLSCEQNLNHDAMYWYRQDPGQGLRLIYYSQIVNDFQKGDIAEGYSVSREKKESFPLTVTSAQKNPTAFYLCASAGDRQDGYTFGSGTRLTVV.

The V gene is TRBV29-1, the J gene TRBJ1-2; no firm D call. This CDR3 is built from 12 residues. Germline V gene sequence: CDR1 SQVTM, CDR2 ANQGSEA. Trimming took 1 base from V and 3 from J, leaving 6 bases between them. The CDR3 DNA is TGCAGCGTTGAAGGGGGAGACTATGGCTACACCTTC. It is translated as CSVEGGDYGYTF.

The chain couples TRBV5-6 to TRBJ1-2; 8 nucleotides match TRBD1. V lost 1 base to trimming and J lost 7 bases; unmatched junction nucleotides: 12. The CDR3 runs 16 residues. CDR1 is SGHDT and CDR2 is YYEEEE in the germline V gene. The CDR3, as DNA: TGTGCCAGCAGCTTGAATCTTCGGCAGGGGGCGCTTGGCTACACCTTC. Its protein product is CASSLNLRQGALGYTF.

The genes are TRBV5-6 and TRBJ1-3, with D hard to call. Per germline, CDR1 SGHDT and CDR2 YYEEEE. The CDR3 extends over 14 amino acids. V lost 3 bases and J 2 bases, leaving 9 bases between the germline ends. In DNA, the CDR3 is TGTGCCAGCAGCTGGGCAGTGCCTGGAAACACCATATATTTT. It specifies CASSWAVPGNTIYF.

The rearrangement links TRBV28 to TRBJ1-6, with D tentatively TRBD1 (6 bases). The CDR3 is 14 residues long. V shed 2 bases and J shed 10 bases, with 12 bases lying between them. Germline V gene lookup returns CDR1 MDHEN and CDR2 SYDVKM. Written as DNA, the CDR3 is TGTGCCAGCAGTTTAAACAGGGTAGGATCACCCCTCCACTTT. Protein sequence: CASSLNRVGSPLHF.